This T cell receptor (beta chain) was obtained from a study of cytomegalovirus exposure and HLA in healthy donors. The donors were members of the validation cohort comprising 100 to 150 subjects, separate from the approximately 670-subject first cohort. TCRdb keeps only in-frame clones here, not all; method: immunoSEQ multiplex PCR. Of 95,000 to 150,000 clones in the sample, roughly nine tenths were seen once. This CDR3 has 14 amino acids. Between the trimmed V and J ends, which lost 3 bases and 9 bases, there was a span of 12 bases. Germline CDR1 reads MNHNS; CDR2 reads SASEGT. This clone was observed a few times.

The origin of this receptor is a young woman in good health and CMV-seronegative. The J gene is TRBJ1-6, the V gene TRBV6-1, with D possibly TRBD1 on 6 matching bases. Source material: PBMCs. The CDR3 spells CASSEGGRSSPLHF. The CDR3 nucleotides read TGTGCCAGCAGTGAGGGGGGGCGGAGTTCACCCCTCCACTTT.